A single sample is the source of the 20 T cell receptor beta chains below, sequenced in a study of T cell repertoires in cytomegalovirus infection. TCRdb reprocessed the reads with MiXCR, giving one entry per CDR3 protein. Of approximately 200,000 distinct CDR3 sequences in the sample, under 30% are singletons; the top ten hold 30% to 35%. The specimen sequenced was PBMCs. These TCRs come from a human donor in good health (CMV status not recorded). Some clones in this sample may be carry-over from other donors' samples.

This clonotype has a handful of counts. The genes are TRBV7-9 and TRBJ1-2; D is ambiguous. Germline V gene sequence: CDR1 SEHNR, CDR2 FQNEAQ (reference sequence). The CDR3 contains 12 residues. Between the trimmed V and J ends, which lost 5 bases and 5 bases, there was a span of 9 bases. The CDR3 DNA is TGTGCCAGCAGCCCCGCCCGTTATGGCTACACCTTC. Protein sequence: CASSPARYGYTF.

V and J are TRBV27 and TRBJ2-1, with D perhaps TRBD2 (6 bases). Germline CDR1 is MNHEY and CDR2 is SMNVEV (reference sequence). The CDR3 totals 16 residues. The germline V and J ends were trimmed by 5 bases and 6 bases, with 20 bases remaining between them. The CDR3: CASSVRLSGATNEQFF. The CDR3 bases are TGTGCCAGCAGTGTACGACTTAGCGGAGCGACCAATGAGCAGTTCTTC.

This clonotype was seen a handful of times. The chain is built from TRBV7-6 and TRBJ1-1; tentative D call: TRBD1 (5 bases). The ends were cut back, 5 bases at V and 4 bases at J, with 8 bases in the middle. The CDR3 sequence is 12 residues long. The V gene's germline CDR1 is SGHVS and CDR2 FNYEAQ. The DNA for the CDR3 is TGTGCCAGCAGCGGGGGGGGCACTGAAGCTTTCTTT. This encodes CASSGGGTEAFF.

Here the CDR3 reads CASSLGPSNYEQYF. CDR3 bases: TGCGCCAGCAGCTTGGGACCTTCGAACTACGAGCAGTACTTC. This rearrangement joins TRBV5-1 to TRBJ2-7; D is uncertain. This CDR3 is built from 14 residues. The ends were cut back, 0 bases at V and 3 bases at J, with 10 bases in the middle. Germline CDR1 and CDR2: SGHRS and YFSETQ.

The J gene is TRBJ2-1, the V gene TRBV19; 10 bases agree with TRBD2. CDR3 size: 15 residues. Losses at the gene ends were 5 bases for V and 5 bases for J; bases not matched to a gene: 6. CDR1 is LNHDA and CDR2 is SQIVND in the germline V gene (reference sequence). CDR3 protein: CASSGSGGSNNEQFF. CDR3 nucleotide sequence: TGTGCCAGTAGTGGTAGCGGGGGGTCTAACAATGAGCAGTTCTTC. Combining the CDR3 with reference TRBV19 and TRBJ2-1 gives the whole variable domain DGGITQSPKYLFRKEGQNVTLSCEQNLNHDAMYWYRQDPGQGLRLIYYSQIVNDFQKGDIAEGYSVSREKKESFPLTVTSAQKNPTAFYLCASSGSGGSNNEQFFGPGTRLTVL.

This clonotype was found a few times. This chain links TRBV5-1 with TRBJ2-1; weak D call: TRBD2 (6 bases). There are 14 residues in the CDR3. Trimming took off 2 bases at V and 6 bases at J, with 12 bases between the two ends. Looked up from germline, CDR1 is SGHRS and CDR2 is YFSETQ. The CDR3 region is CASSFGDFFNEQFF. CDR3 sequence (DNA): TGCGCCAGCAGCTTCGGGGACTTCTTCAATGAGCAGTTCTTC.

This clonotype was counted a few times. The genes are TRBV11-2 and TRBJ2-2, with D possibly being TRBD1 or TRBD2 (5 bases each). The CDR3 is 16 amino acids. Germline V gene data show CDR1 as SGHAT and CDR2 as FQNNGV. Trimming left V 1 base short and J 4 bases short, with 13 bases between. The CDR3 loop reads CASSLGRGRGTGELFF. CDR3 bases: TGTGCCAGCAGCTTAGGTCGGGGCCGCGGCACCGGGGAGCTGTTTTTT.

Many counts were recorded for this clonotype. This sequence joins TRBV7-2 and TRBJ2-1; 9 bases match TRBD2. Germline trimming cut 5 bases from V and 6 bases from J; bases unmatched to any gene: 20. Germline V CDR1 and CDR2: SGHTA, FQGNSA. The CDR3 is 19 residues long. The CDR3 sequence is CASSPLHPTLAGVSNEQFF. The CDR3 DNA sequence: TGTGCCAGCAGCCCCCTACACCCAACTTTAGCGGGGGTAAGCAATGAGCAGTTCTTC.

The rearrangement links TRBV5-1 to TRBJ1-2; 9 nucleotides align to TRBD1. Germline trimming cut 0 bases from V and 4 bases from J; bases unmatched to any gene: 4. This CDR3 has 15 residues. CDR1 and CDR2 from the germline V gene are SGHRS and YFSETQ. The CDR3 region has the DNA TGCGCCAGCAGCTTGGAACAGGGGGCCGTCTATGGCTACACCTTC. This sequence encodes CASSLEQGAVYGYTF.

This clonotype showed up just a few times. This chain joins TRBV12-3 or TRBV12-4 and TRBJ2-2; D remains unclear. The germline V and J ends were trimmed by 8 bases and 0 bases, with 13 bases remaining between them. The CDR3 loop spans 15 amino acids. The CDR3 sequence is CASDNGPTNTGELFF. The DNA of the CDR3 is TGTGCCAGCGACAATGGGCCGACGAACACCGGGGAGCTGTTTTTT.

As regards this clonotype: At one end the junction does not follow the germline gene, possibly because of a read error. This chain connects TRBV7-2 to TRBJ2-2; tentative D call: TRBD2 (5 bases). The CDR3 is 16 amino acids. CDR1 is SGHTA and CDR2 is FQGNSA in the germline V gene. The CDR3 region has the DNA TGTGCCAGCAGCTTTTCGGCCGGTACGAACACCGGGGATCTGTTTTTT. Encoded protein: CASSFSAGTNTGDLFF.

This clonotype was detected many times. The CDR3 sequence is CASLLGPKTGNTIYF. In nucleotides, the CDR3 is TGTGCCAGCTTACTCGGACCGAAGACTGGAAACACCATATATTTT. V usage is TRBV7-2 and J usage is TRBJ1-3, with D uncertain. The ends were cut back, 8 bases at V and 2 bases at J, with 16 bases in the middle. The CDR3 extends over 15 amino acids. The germline V gene encodes CDR1 SGHTA and CDR2 FQGNSA.

The CDR3 nucleotides are TGTGCCAGCAGCCTATACAGAGGGCAATCGTTCTATGGCTACACCTTC. This encodes CASSLYRGQSFYGYTF. V is TRBV7-2 and J is TRBJ1-2; D is ambiguous. V was trimmed by 5 bases and J by 4 bases, leaving 20 bases between them. The CDR3 sequence is 16 residues long. Germline V gene sequence: CDR1 SGHTA, CDR2 FQGNSA.

The rearrangement links TRBV6-1 to TRBJ1-6; TRBD1 might be the D (6 bases). The germline CDR1 and CDR2 sequences are MNHNS and SASEGT. CDR3 length: 14 residues. V was shortened by 1 base and J by 8 bases, with 9 bases between the two germline ends. The CDR3 nucleotides read TGTGCCAGCAGTGAAGAGACAGGATATTCACCCCTCCACTTT. This encodes CASSEETGYSPLHF.

There are a few counts of this clonotype. This chain uses TRBV18 with TRBJ1-1; 9 nucleotides match TRBD1. V trimming: 8 bases; J trimming: 3 bases; junction bases outside the gene matches: 7. Germline assignment: CDR1 KGHSH and CDR2 LQKENI. This CDR3 is 14 amino acids long. CDR3 sequence reads: CASLSGQGYTEAFF. The CDR3 nucleotides are TGTGCCAGCCTTTCAGGACAGGGGTACACTGAAGCTTTCTTT.

This chain connects TRBV7-6 to TRBJ2-2, with D perhaps TRBD1 (5 bases). V gave up 2 bases and J gave up 2 bases, with 12 bases separating them. Germline-derived CDR1 and CDR2 are SGHVS and FNYEAQ. The length of the CDR3 is 16 residues. CDR3 in DNA: TGTGCCAGCAGCTTAAATCACAGGCCAAACACCGGGGAGCTGTTTTTT. It codes for CASSLNHRPNTGELFF.

This chain joins TRBV4-1 and TRBJ2-7; no reliable D call. Germline V gene sequence: CDR1 MGHRA, CDR2 YSYEKL. V dropped 4 bases and J dropped 0 bases, with 13 bases sitting between them. The length of the CDR3 is 15 residues. CDR3 in DNA: TGCGCCAGCAGCCCAACCGGGTCATTCTCCTACGAGCAGTACTTC. Its translation is CASSPTGSFSYEQYF.

In this sample, this clonotype turned up a few times. The J gene is TRBJ1-3, the V gene TRBV3-1; D is unclear. CDR3 size: 12 residues. V was clipped by 4 bases and J by 7 bases, with 8 bases between them. CDR1 and CDR2 from the germline V gene are LGHDT and YNNKEL (reference sequence). CDR3 region: CASSPEWNTIYF. CDR3 nucleotides: TGTGCCAGCAGCCCTGAGTGGAACACCATATATTTT. The complete variable domain, with remaining parts taken from reference TRBV3-1 and TRBJ1-3, reads DTAVSQTPKYLVTQMGNDKSIKCEQNLGHDTMYWYKQDSKKFLKIMFSYNNKELIINETVPNRFSPKSPDKAHLNLHINSLELGDSAVYFCASSPEWNTIYFGEGSWLTVV.

The chain uses TRBV4-1 and TRBJ1-3; unclear D gene. V shed 2 bases and J shed 0 bases, with 11 bases lying between them. CDR1 MGHRA and CDR2 YSYEKL come from the germline V gene. This CDR3 spans 16 amino acids. CDR3 sequence reads: CASSQRPDSSGNTIYF. The DNA for the CDR3 is TGCGCCAGCAGCCAAAGGCCAGATTCCTCTGGAAACACCATATATTTT.

This clonotype has a count of ten or more. The chain has TRBV7-8 and TRBJ2-7, with 7 bases lining up with TRBD1. The CDR3 spans 15 residues. The junction had 14 bases not matched to a gene; V was cut back by 5 bases and J by 7 bases. Per the germline V gene, CDR1 is SGHVS and CDR2 is FQNEAQ. DNA of the CDR3: TGTGCCAGCAGCCGAAGATTAGACAGGGCTGGAGAGCAGTACTTC. Translation: CASSRRLDRAGEQYF.